This T cell receptor (beta chain) was sequenced in a study of immune cell composition in non-small cell lung cancer. Regarding the study as a whole: Adenocarcinomas with higher top tumour-associated clone frequency had more reactive TILs.

The method was immunoSEQ multiplex PCR; TCRdb's version includes in-frame clones alone and lacks a portion of them. This sample yields about 1,700 clones, of which 82% are seen a single time; 9.5% to 13% belongs to the top ten. Germline V gene sequence: CDR1 PRHDT, CDR2 FYEKMQ (reference sequence). Trimming stripped 8 bases from V and 5 bases from J, with 15 bases between. The CDR3 runs to 13 residues. With regard to this clone: The target antigen is unknown.

The rearrangement uses TRBV13 and TRBJ1-1, with D unresolved. Sequencing input: lung tumor tissue. The source of this sequence is a human donor with non-small cell lung cancer. This chain's CDR3 is CASVENTGTEAFF. CDR3 nucleotides: TGTGCCAGCGTCGAAAATACGGGGACTGAAGCTTTCTTT.